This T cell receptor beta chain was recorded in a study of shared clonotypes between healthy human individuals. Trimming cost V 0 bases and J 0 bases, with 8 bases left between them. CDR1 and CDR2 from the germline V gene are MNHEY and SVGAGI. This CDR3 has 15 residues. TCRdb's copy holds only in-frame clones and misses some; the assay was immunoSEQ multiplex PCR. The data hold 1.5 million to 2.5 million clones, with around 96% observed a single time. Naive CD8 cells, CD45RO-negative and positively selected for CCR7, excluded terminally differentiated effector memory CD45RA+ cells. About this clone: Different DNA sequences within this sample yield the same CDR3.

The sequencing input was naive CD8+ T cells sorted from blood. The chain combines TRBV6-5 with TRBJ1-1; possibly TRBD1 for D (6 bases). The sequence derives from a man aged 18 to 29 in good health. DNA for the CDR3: TGTGCCAGCAGTTACTCAGGGGGTATGAACACTGAAGCTTTCTTT. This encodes CASSYSGGMNTEAFF.